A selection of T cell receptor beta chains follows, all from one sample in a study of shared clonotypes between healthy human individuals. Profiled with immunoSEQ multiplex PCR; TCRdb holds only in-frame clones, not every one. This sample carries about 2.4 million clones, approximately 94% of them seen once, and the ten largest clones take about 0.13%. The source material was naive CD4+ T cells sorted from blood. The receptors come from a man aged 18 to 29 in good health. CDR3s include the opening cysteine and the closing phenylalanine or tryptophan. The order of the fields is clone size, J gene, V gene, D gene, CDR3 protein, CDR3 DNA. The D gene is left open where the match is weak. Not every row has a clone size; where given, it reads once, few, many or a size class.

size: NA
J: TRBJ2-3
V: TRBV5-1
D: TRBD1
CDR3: CASSLGTGTVGPDTQYF
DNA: TGCGCCAGCAGCTTGGGGACAGGGACGGTGGGTCCAGATACGCAGTATTTT

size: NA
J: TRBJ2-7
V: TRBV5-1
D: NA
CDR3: CASSLVSSGPSYEQYF
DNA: TGCGCCAGCAGCTTGGTTAGTAGCGGACCCTCCTACGAGCAGTACTTC

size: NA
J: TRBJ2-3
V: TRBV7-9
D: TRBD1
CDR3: CASSSSAGGPDTQYF
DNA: TGTGCCAGCAGCTCTTCGGCAGGGGGACCAGATACGCAGTATTTT

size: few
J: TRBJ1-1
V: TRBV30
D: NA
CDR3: CACKGTEAFF
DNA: TGTGCCTGTAAAGGCACTGAAGCTTTCTTT

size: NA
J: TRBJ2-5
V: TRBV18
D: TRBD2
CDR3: CASSQLAGMVKETQYF
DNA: TGTGCCAGCTCACAGTTAGCGGGGATGGTCAAAGAGACCCAGTACTTC

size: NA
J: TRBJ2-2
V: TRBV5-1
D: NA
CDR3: CASSLSGFGTGELFF
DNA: TGCGCCAGCAGCTTATCAGGATTTGGCACCGGGGAGCTGTTTTTT

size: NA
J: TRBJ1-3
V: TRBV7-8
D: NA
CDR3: CASSLGTAGNTIYF
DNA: TGTGCCAGCAGCTTGGGGACGGCTGGAAACACCATATATTTT

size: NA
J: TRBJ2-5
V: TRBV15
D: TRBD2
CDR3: CATSRAITSGETQYF
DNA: TGTGCCACCAGCAGAGCAATCACTAGCGGAGAGACCCAGTACTTC

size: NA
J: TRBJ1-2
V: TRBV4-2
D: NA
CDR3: CASSQDQRPDYGYTF
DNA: TGTGCCAGCAGCCAAGACCAGAGACCGGATTATGGCTACACCTTC

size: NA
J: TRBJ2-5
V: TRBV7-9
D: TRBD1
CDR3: CASSADRSGETQYF
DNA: TGTGCCAGCAGCGCGGACAGGTCCGGTGAGACCCAGTACTTC

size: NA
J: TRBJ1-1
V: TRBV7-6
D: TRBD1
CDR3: CASSPRGTGGLGTEAFF
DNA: TGTGCCAGCAGCCCCAGGGGGACAGGGGGTTTGGGCACTGAAGCTTTCTTT